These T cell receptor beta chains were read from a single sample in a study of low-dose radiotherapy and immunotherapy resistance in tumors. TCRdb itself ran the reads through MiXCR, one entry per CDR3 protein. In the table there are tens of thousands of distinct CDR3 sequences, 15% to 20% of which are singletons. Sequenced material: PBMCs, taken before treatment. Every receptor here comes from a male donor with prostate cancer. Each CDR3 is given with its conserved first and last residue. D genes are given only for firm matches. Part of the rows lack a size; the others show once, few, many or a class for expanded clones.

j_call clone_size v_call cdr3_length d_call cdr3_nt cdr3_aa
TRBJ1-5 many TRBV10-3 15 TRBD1 TGTGCCATCAGCCCGACAGGGGGCGGAAATCAGCCCCAGCATTTT CAISPTGGGNQPQHF
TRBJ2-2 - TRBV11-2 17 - - CASSQTLRGGELFFFFF
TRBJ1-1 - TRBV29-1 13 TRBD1 TGCAGCGCTGCCGGGACAGGGAGCACCGCGGCTTTCTTT CSAAGTGSTAAFF
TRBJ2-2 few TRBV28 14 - TGTGCCAGCAGTTTCGGTAGCAGCACCGGGGAGCTGTTTTTT CASSFGSSTGELFF
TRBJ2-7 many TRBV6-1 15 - TGTGCCAGCAGTGAACCGGGTGTAGGCTCCTACGAGCAGTACTTC CASSEPGVGSYEQYF
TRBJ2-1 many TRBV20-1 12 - TGCAGTGCTAGAGATCGGTGGGGTGAGCAGTTCTTC CSARDRWGEQFF
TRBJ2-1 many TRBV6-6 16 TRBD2 TGTGCCAGCCGGACACAACCCGGACTAGCGAGCGATGAGCAGTTCTTC CASRTQPGLASDEQFF
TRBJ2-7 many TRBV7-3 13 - TGTGCCAGCAGCTTAACGTCGGACCACGAGCAGTACTTC CASSLTSDHEQYF
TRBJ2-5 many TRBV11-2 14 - TGTGCCAGCAGCCCCCTAGTTGGCCAAGAGACCCAGTACTTC CASSPLVGQETQYF
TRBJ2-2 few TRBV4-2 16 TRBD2 TGTGCCAGCAGCCCGACTAGCGGGGGGTCGGGCGGGGAGCTGTTTTTT CASSPTSGGSGGELFF
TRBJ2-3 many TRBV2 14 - TGTGCCAGCAGTGAACTGGGACACGCAGATACGCAGTATTTT CASSELGHADTQYF
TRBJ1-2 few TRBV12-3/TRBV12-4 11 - TGTGCCAGCGGCCTTAGCGGGAGCTACACCTTC CASGLSGSYTF
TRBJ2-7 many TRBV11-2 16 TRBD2 TGTGCCAGCAGCTTAATTTTGGGACTAAACTCCTACGAGCAGTACTTC CASSLILGLNSYEQYF
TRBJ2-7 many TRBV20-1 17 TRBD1 TGCAGTGCTAAGGGGGCGGCCGCTCCGATTAGCTCCTACGAGCAGTACTTC CSAKGAAAPISSYEQYF
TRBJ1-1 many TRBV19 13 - TGTGCCAGTATCCCGGTAGGTCGGACTGAAGCTTTCTTT CASIPVGRTEAFF
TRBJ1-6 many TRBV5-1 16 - TGCGCCAGCAGCATTGCATCGGTTGGGGGTGGTTCACCCCTCCACTTT CASSIASVGGGSPLHF
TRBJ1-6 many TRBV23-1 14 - TGCGCCAGCAGTCCTCCGATTTTAAATTCACCCCTCCACTTT CASSPPILNSPLHF
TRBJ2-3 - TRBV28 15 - TGTGCCAGCAGTACGACCCGGGCCCGGGGGGATACGCAGTATTTT CASSTTRARGDTQYF
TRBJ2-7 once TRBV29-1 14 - TGCAGCGCCGATGGGATAGGTGAAGACTACGAGCAGTACTTC CSADGIGEDYEQYF
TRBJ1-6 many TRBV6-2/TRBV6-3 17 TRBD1 TGTGCCAGCAGTACTCGTACCGGGACAGGAGATAATTCACCCCTCCACTTT CASSTRTGTGDNSPLHF
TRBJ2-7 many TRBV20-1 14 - TGCAGTGCTAGAGATGTCGGCAGGGCCTACGAGCAGTACTTC CSARDVGRAYEQYF
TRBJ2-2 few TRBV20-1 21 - - CSATQTSGGSFYDDGELFFFF